The 7 T cell receptor beta chains below were found in one sample sequenced in a study of blood T cell repertoires in COVID-19. Sequencing was performed with immunoSEQ multiplex PCR; in TCRdb, only in-frame clones are kept and a portion is missing. The table has about 190,000 clones, nearly 90% seen once; the top ten hold 0.5% to 0.75%. Sequences were obtained from peripheral blood. Receptors were obtained from a man between 45 and 60 years old with acute or convalescent COVID-19.

The J gene is TRBJ1-1, the V gene TRBV19; no clear D gene. The CDR3 has 17 amino acids. V shed 8 bases and J shed 1 base, with 23 bases lying between them. Germline V CDR1 and CDR2: LNHDA, SQIVND (reference sequence). The CDR3 DNA is TGTGCCAGTTCTGGTTCCCTGGGCAGGATATCGAACACTGAAGCTTTCTTT. It translates to CASSGSLGRISNTEAFF.

The J gene is TRBJ1-5, the V gene TRBV19; D is unclear. V dropped 7 bases and J dropped 0 bases, with 13 bases sitting between them. CDR3 length: 15 residues. Germline-derived CDR1 and CDR2 are LNHDA and SQIVND (reference sequence). The CDR3 reads CASKRAANSNQPQHF. Written as DNA, the CDR3 is TGTGCCAGTAAGAGGGCGGCAAATAGCAATCAGCCCCAGCATTTT.

This rearrangement joins TRBV13 to TRBJ2-7; D is perhaps TRBD1 (5 bases). V was pared by 2 bases and J by 2 bases, with 10 bases between. The length of the CDR3 is 14 residues. Germline-derived CDR1 and CDR2 are PRHDT and FYEKMQ (reference sequence). The CDR3 DNA is TGTGCCAGCAGCTTAATTGGACATGCCTACGAGCAGTACTTC. Amino acid sequence: CASSLIGHAYEQYF.

The V and J genes are TRBV11-2 and TRBJ2-1; 11 bases line up with TRBD2. CDR3 length equals 17 residues. With V trimmed by 5 bases and J by 0 bases, 6 bases remained unmatched. In germline, CDR1 is SGHAT, CDR2 FQNNGV. The CDR3, as DNA: TGTGCCAGCAGCCCGGGACTAGCGGTAGGCTCCTACAATGAGCAGTTCTTC. Its protein is CASSPGLAVGSYNEQFF.

This clone was observed once. V usage is TRBV28 and J usage is TRBJ2-5, with 9 bases aligning to TRBD2. The CDR3 has 18 residues. Germline V CDR1 and CDR2: MDHEN, SYDVKM. V was clipped by 3 bases and J by 2 bases; unmatched bases: 13. DNA of the CDR3: TGTGCCAGCAGTTTTGGGGCAGGGACTAGCCGTAAACAAGAGACCCAGTACTTC. Translated, it gives CASSFGAGTSRKQETQYF.

The chain is built from TRBV6-6 and TRBJ2-3; 11 bases map to TRBD2. The V gene end was trimmed by 5 bases and the J gene end by 5 bases; junction bases not matched to a gene: 9. Looked up from germline, CDR1 is MNHNY and CDR2 is SVGAGI (reference sequence). The CDR3 totals 16 residues. The CDR3 spells CASSRTSGPLRDTQYF. The CDR3 coding sequence is TGTGCCAGCAGTAGGACTAGCGGGCCCCTGAGAGATACGCAGTATTTT.

The chain uses TRBV9 and TRBJ1-1; unclear D gene. Germline V lookup: CDR1 SGDLS, CDR2 YYNGEE. The ends were cut back, 0 bases at V and 2 bases at J, with 8 bases in the middle. The CDR3 loop spans 14 amino acids. The CDR3 sequence is CASSVGQTNTEAFF. The CDR3 coding sequence is TGTGCCAGCAGCGTAGGGCAGACTAACACTGAAGCTTTCTTT.